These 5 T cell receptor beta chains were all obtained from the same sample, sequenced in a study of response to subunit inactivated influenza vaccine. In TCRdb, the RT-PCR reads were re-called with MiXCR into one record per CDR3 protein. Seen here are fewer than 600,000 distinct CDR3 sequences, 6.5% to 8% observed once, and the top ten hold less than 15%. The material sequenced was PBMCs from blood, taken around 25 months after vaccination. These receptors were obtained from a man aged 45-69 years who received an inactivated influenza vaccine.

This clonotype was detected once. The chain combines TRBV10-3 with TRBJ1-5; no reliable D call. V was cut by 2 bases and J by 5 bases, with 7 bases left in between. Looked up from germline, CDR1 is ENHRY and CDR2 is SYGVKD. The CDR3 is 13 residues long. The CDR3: CAISEAWDQPQHF. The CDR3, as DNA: TGTGCCATCAGTGAGGCATGGGATCAGCCCCAGCATTTT.

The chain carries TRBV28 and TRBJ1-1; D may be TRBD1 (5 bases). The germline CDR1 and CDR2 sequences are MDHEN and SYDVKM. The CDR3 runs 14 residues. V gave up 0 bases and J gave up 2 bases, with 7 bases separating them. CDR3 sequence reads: CASSLWGGNTEAFF. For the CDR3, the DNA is TGTGCCAGCAGTTTATGGGGGGGTAACACTGAAGCTTTCTTT.

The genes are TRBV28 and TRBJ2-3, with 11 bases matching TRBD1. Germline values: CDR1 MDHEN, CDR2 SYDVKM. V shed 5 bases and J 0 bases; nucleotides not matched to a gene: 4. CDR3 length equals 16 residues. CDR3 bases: TGTGCCAGCAGTGTCGGGACAGGGGGGAGCACAGATACGCAGTATTTT. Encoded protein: CASSVGTGGSTDTQYF.

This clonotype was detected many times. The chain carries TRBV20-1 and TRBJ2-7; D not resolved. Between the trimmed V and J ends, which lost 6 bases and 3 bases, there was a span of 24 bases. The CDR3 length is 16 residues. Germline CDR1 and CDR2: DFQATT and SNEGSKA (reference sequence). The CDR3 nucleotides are TGCAGTGCCCCAAAATGGGCGAGGATTTTAGACTACGAGCAGTACTTC. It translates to CSAPKWARILDYEQYF.

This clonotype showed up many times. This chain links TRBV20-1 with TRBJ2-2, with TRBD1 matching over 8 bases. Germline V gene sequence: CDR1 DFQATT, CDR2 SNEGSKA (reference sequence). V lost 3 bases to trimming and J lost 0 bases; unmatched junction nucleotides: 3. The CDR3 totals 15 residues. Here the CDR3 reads CSARGQDPNTGELFF. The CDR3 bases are TGCAGTGCTAGGGGACAGGACCCGAACACCGGGGAGCTGTTTTTT.